Shown below are 22 T cell receptor beta chains from a single sample sequenced in a study of post-analysis software for immune sequencing data. No antigen has been identified for these receptors. Whole-study findings and limits: In patients, TRBV5-6, TRBV5-1 and TRBV20-1 belonged to five or six TRBV segments found more frequently than in controls.

The TCR beta cDNA libraries contained unique molecular identifiers. One entry per CDR3 protein results from TCRdb running MiXCR on the PCR reads. The table lists over 700,000 distinct CDR3 sequences, roughly 30% of them singletons. What was sequenced was blood. Receptor source: a girl aged 10-17 years with multiple sclerosis.

This clonotype was counted a few times. CDR3 sequence: CASSPGGGADTQYF. DNA for the CDR3: TGTGCCAGCAGTCCGGGGGGGGGAGCAGATACGCAGTATTTT. The chain carries TRBV13 and TRBJ2-3; 8 bases are a match to TRBD2. The V gene's germline CDR1 is PRHDT and CDR2 FYEKMQ (reference sequence). This CDR3 has 14 residues. Trimming removed 6 bases from V and 4 bases from J; junction bases left unmatched: 6.

This clonotype was counted a single time. The chain recombines TRBV7-2 with TRBJ1-6; D perhaps matches TRBD1 (5 bases). Germline V gives CDR1 SGHTA, CDR2 FQGNSA. Deletions cut 4 bases from V and 7 bases from J, with 11 bases between. The CDR3 totals 14 residues. Here the CDR3 reads CASSSMGGNSPLHF. In DNA, the CDR3 is TGTGCCAGCAGCTCGATGGGGGGAAATTCACCCCTCCACTTT.

This clonotype was seen repeatedly, ten times or more. J is TRBJ2-7 and V is TRBV29-1; TRBD2 matches 8 bases. Germline CDR1 is SQVTM and CDR2 is ANQGSEA. Germline trimming cut 4 bases from V and 6 bases from J; bases unmatched to any gene: 2. This CDR3 is built from 11 residues. CDR3 bases: TGCAGCGTTGGCCGGGAGGGCGAGCAGTACTTC. It encodes CSVGREGEQYF.

This chain uses TRBV7-8 with TRBJ2-3; TRBD2 agrees at 7 bases. This CDR3 comprises 14 residues. J was trimmed by 4 bases and V by 11 bases; bases with no gene match: 12. CDR1 is SGHVS, CDR2 FQNEAQ, per germline. As DNA, the CDR3 is TGTGCCGACGGTGGCGGGAGCTCCGCAGATACGCAGTATTTT. It translates to CADGGGSSADTQYF.

This clonotype has just a few counts. This rearrangement joins TRBV13 to TRBJ2-7, with unresolved D. The better agreement between TRBJ2-5 and the DNA end casts doubt on the J call. Germline V gene data show CDR1 as PRHDT and CDR2 as FYEKMQ (reference sequence). The CDR3 contains 13 residues. Written as DNA, the CDR3 is TGTGCCAGCAGCTTAGATGTTGGAAAGACCCAGTACTTC. Protein product: CASSLDVGKTQYF.

This sequence joins TRBV5-1 and TRBJ2-1; 10 bases agree with TRBD1. The CDR3 has 15 amino acids. The junction had 9 bases not matched to a gene; V was cut back by 3 bases and J by 9 bases. The V gene's germline CDR1 is SGHRS and CDR2 YFSETQ. The CDR3 is CASSSGQGGVSEQFF. CDR3 nucleotides: TGCGCCAGCAGCTCCGGACAGGGGGGAGTCTCTGAGCAGTTCTTC.

This clonotype was detected a few times. The junction differs from germline at one of its ends, possibly a read error. The chain carries TRBV6-1 and TRBJ1-5; D call uncertain. Germline V gene sequence: CDR1 MNHNS, CDR2 SASEGT. The CDR3 extends over 14 amino acids. Written as DNA, the CDR3 is TGTGCCAGCAGGGAAGGACTTTTTGGTCAGCCCCAGCATTTT. Protein product: CASREGLFGQPQHF.

This clonotype appeared a few times. The V and J genes are TRBV9 and TRBJ2-5, with 7 bases identical to TRBD1. This CDR3 is 14 amino acids long. CDR1 is SGDLS, CDR2 YYNGEE, per germline. The V and J ends lost 3 bases and 2 bases, in that order; junction bases with no gene match: 4. Here the CDR3 reads CASSDGTVQETQYF. For the CDR3, the DNA is TGTGCCAGCAGCGACGGGACAGTACAAGAGACCCAGTACTTC.

Concerning this clonotype: Sequence at one end of the junction differs from germline and may be a read error. The J gene is TRBJ2-1, the V gene TRBV24-1; 12 bases are shared with TRBD2. This CDR3 comprises 17 residues. CDR1 and CDR2 from the germline V gene are KGHDR and SFDVKD. The CDR3 nucleotides are TGTGCCACCAGTGATCGAAGGACTAGCGGGGACTACGATGAGCAGTTCTTC. This encodes CATSDRRTSGDYDEQFF.

This chain links TRBV29-1 with TRBJ2-7; 15 nucleotides match TRBD2. The CDR3 loop spans 14 amino acids. V shed 6 bases, J shed 3 bases, and the junction held 3 bases outside the gene matches. Germline assignment: CDR1 SQVTM and CDR2 ANQGSEA. The CDR3, as DNA: TGCAGCGTGGCGGGACTAGCGGGAGGCTACGAGCAGTACTTC. It yields the protein CSVAGLAGGYEQYF.

To note about this clonotype: A much larger clone sits a single nucleotide away, making a read error possible. This chain connects TRBV29-1 to TRBJ2-7; D is tentatively TRBD1 or TRBD2 (5 bases each). Germline CDR1 SQVTM, CDR2 ANQGSEA. V was trimmed by 7 bases and J by 7 bases, leaving 23 bases between them. This CDR3 spans 14 amino acids. The CDR3 region has the DNA TGCAGCGAGCTACCGGGACCGAGTTTTAATGAGCAGTACTTC. Protein sequence: CSELPGPSFNEQYF.

The chain couples TRBV6-6 to TRBJ2-7; 7 bases are shared with TRBD2. V shed 2 bases and J 2 bases; nucleotides not matched to a gene: 6. The germline V gene encodes CDR1 MNHNY and CDR2 SVGAGI (reference sequence). The length of the CDR3 is 15 residues. The CDR3: CASSYRVGGPYEQYF. The CDR3 DNA follows: TGTGCCAGCAGTTACCGAGTGGGAGGGCCCTACGAGCAGTACTTC.

V is TRBV27 and J is TRBJ2-1, with 8 bases aligning to TRBD2. The CDR3 contains 15 residues. Germline trimming cut 2 bases from V and 6 bases from J; bases unmatched to any gene: 6. The germline V gene encodes CDR1 MNHEY and CDR2 SMNVEV (reference sequence). The CDR3 spells CASSLPGLGFNEQFF. The DNA of the CDR3 is TGTGCCAGCAGTTTACCGGGACTAGGCTTCAATGAGCAGTTCTTC.

The chain combines TRBV11-3 with TRBJ1-2; no reliable D call. The CDR3 sequence is 13 residues long. Germline V gene sequence: CDR1 SGHNT, CDR2 YENEEA. Between the trimmed V and J ends, which lost 3 bases and 7 bases, there was a span of 12 bases. CDR3 in DNA: TGTGCCAGCAGCTTGGATTCCGGGAGTGGCTACACCTTC. Its translation: CASSLDSGSGYTF.

This clonotype was observed a few times. The V gene is TRBV7-2, the J gene TRBJ2-7; D is undetermined. CDR3 size: 15 residues. CDR1 is SGHTA, CDR2 FQGNSA, per germline. V shed 1 base and J shed 4 bases, with 14 bases lying between them. The CDR3 region has the DNA TGTGCCAGCAGCTTAGGCTCTGGCTCCGGGTACGAGCAGTACTTC. Encoded protein: CASSLGSGSGYEQYF.

A few counts support this clonotype. The rearrangement uses TRBV20-1 and TRBJ1-1, with D hard to call. There are 14 residues in the CDR3. V lost 0 bases and J 3 bases, leaving 11 bases between the germline ends. In germline, CDR1 is DFQATT, CDR2 SNEGSKA (reference sequence). CDR3 amino acids: CSARDRGIHTEAFF. The CDR3, as DNA: TGCAGTGCTAGAGATCGAGGCATACACACTGAAGCTTTCTTT.

The rearrangement joins TRBV2 to TRBJ1-2; TRBD1 matches 7 bases. Germline lookup yields CDR1 SNHLY and CDR2 FYNNEI. CDR3 length equals 15 residues. Losses at the gene ends were 3 bases for V and 5 bases for J; bases not matched to a gene: 9. The DNA for the CDR3 is TGTGCCAGCAGTGAGGTTGGGACAGCTGGGTATGGCTACACCTTC. As protein: CASSEVGTAGYGYTF.

This clonotype was counted only a few times. The chain joins TRBV12-3 or TRBV12-4 to TRBJ1-5, with TRBD1 matching over 10 bases. Germline trimming cut 8 bases from V and 9 bases from J; bases unmatched to any gene: 7. CDR3 length: 13 amino acids. The CDR3: CASGTGVTLPQHF. The CDR3 DNA is TGTGCCAGCGGGACAGGGGTCACCCTGCCCCAGCATTTT.

This clonotype was observed a handful of times. V usage is TRBV29-1 and J usage is TRBJ2-1; maybe TRBD2 (6 bases). The CDR3 is 12 residues long. The V gene's germline CDR1 is SQVTM and CDR2 ANQGSEA. Trimming took off 6 bases at V and 6 bases at J, with 12 bases between the two ends. The CDR3, as DNA: TGCAGCGTCGCAGTAGCGGTCAATGAGCAGTTCTTC. It yields the protein CSVAVAVNEQFF.

This clonotype has more than one count but fewer than ten. CDR3 DNA sequence: TGCAGCGCTCCAGGCGCGGGCTCCCAAGAGACCCAGTACTTC. Residues: CSAPGAGSQETQYF. The chain employs TRBV29-1 and TRBJ2-5; D may be TRBD2 (5 bases). Trimming took 7 bases from V and 1 from J, leaving 16 bases between them. This CDR3 is 14 amino acids long. In germline, CDR1 is SQVTM, CDR2 ANQGSEA.

V gene TRBV20-1 combines with J gene TRBJ2-1; D gene ambiguous. This CDR3 has 11 residues. V lost 6 bases and J 8 bases, leaving 11 bases between the germline ends. The germline gives CDR1 DFQATT, CDR2 SNEGSKA (reference sequence). The CDR3 DNA sequence: TGCAGTGCGCATGACTTTGATGAGCAGTTCTTC. Amino acid sequence: CSAHDFDEQFF.

The chain carries TRBV6-5 and TRBJ2-1; 7 positions match TRBD1. J was trimmed by 1 base and V by 4 bases; bases with no gene match: 7. CDR1 MNHEY and CDR2 SVGAGI come from the germline V gene. The CDR3 length is 16 residues. The CDR3 DNA follows: TGTGCCAGCAGTTGGAGACAGGGCCTTTCCTACAATGAGCAGTTCTTC. Protein: CASSWRQGLSYNEQFF.